The clone carrying this T cell receptor beta chain was counted a few times. Its antigen is undetermined. This sample is drawn from a study of cytomegalovirus exposure and HLA in healthy donors. Study information: The use of the same platform for the 95 to 150 validation repertoires and the roughly 680 first-cohort repertoires was reported by a later analysis.

Some clones are missing from TCRdb's copy, which holds only in-frame ones; the method was immunoSEQ multiplex PCR. This table holds roughly 250,000 clones, around nine tenths found once. General study results and limits: According to the study, roughly 180 TCR beta chains were cytomegalovirus-associated.

J gave up 10 bases and V 2 bases, and 6 bases lay outside the gene matches. The germline gives CDR1 MNHNS, CDR2 SASEGT. The length of the CDR3 is 13 residues. The chain links TRBV6-1 to TRBJ1-1; 8 nucleotides line up with TRBD1. This sequence originates from a man younger than 35 in good health and CMV-seronegative. Sequenced sample: PBMCs. The CDR3 loop is CASSENRQGRAFF. CDR3 DNA: TGTGCCAGCAGTGAAAACCGACAGGGGCGAGCTTTCTTT.